This record covers a single T cell receptor (beta chain). Its antigen is unidentified. The data belong to a study of T cells in localized non-small cell lung cancer. Broader study findings: Exceeding tumor, uninvolved adjacent lung had the highest T cell clonality.

The CDR3 consists of 14 residues. The germline gives CDR1 SEHNR, CDR2 FQNEAQ (reference sequence). V lost 5 bases and J 10 bases, leaving 15 bases between the germline ends. Using immunoSEQ multiplex PCR, the repertoire was profiled, and TCRdb retains in-frame clones only, with some absent. Among about 59,000 clones, roughly nine tenths were seen once, and the ten largest hold around 20%. Sequencing was performed on peripheral blood, taken before any cancer treatment. This receptor was taken from a man aged 40 to 70 with stage I lung adenocarcinoma. The genes are TRBV7-9 and TRBJ1-6; D might be TRBD1 (5 bases). The CDR3 loop reads CASSLREVGSPLHF. The DNA for the CDR3 is TGTGCCAGCAGCCTCAGGGAGGTGGGATCACCCCTCCACTTT.